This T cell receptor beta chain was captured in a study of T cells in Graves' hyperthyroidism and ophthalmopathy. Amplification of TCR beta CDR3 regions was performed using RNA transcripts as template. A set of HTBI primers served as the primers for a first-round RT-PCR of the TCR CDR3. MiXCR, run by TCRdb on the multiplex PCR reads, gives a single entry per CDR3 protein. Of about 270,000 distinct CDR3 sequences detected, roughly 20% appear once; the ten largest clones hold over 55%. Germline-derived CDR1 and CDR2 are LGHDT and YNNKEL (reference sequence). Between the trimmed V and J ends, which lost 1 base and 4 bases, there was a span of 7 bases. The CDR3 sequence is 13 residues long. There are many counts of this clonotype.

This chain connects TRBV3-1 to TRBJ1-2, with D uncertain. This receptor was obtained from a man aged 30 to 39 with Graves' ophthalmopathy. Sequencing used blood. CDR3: CASSQGTRYGYTF. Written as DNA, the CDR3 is TGTGCCAGCAGCCAAGGGACGCGCTATGGCTACACCTTC.